The 28 T cell receptor beta chains given below trace back to one sample, sequenced in a study of sequential checkpoint blockade in melanoma. TCRdb's copy holds only in-frame clones and misses some; the assay was immunoSEQ multiplex PCR. The sample comprises about 900 clones, around 20% of which are singletons, and approximately 10% rests with the top ten. Treatment: randomized to nivolumab then ipilimumab (arm A) or the reverse (arm B). Sequencing was performed on tumor tissue (inferred from file names), taken from a patient given nivolumab and ipilimumab in sequence. Receptors were obtained from a human donor with melanoma.

CDR3 coding DNA: TGTGCCAGTAGTATGGTGGGAGTTGGTACAGATACGCAGTATTTT. As protein: CASSMVGVGTDTQYF. The V call is TRBV19, the J call TRBJ2-3; possibly TRBD2 for D (5 bases). CDR1 is LNHDA and CDR2 is SQIVND in the germline V gene (reference sequence). V was trimmed by 3 bases and J by 3 bases, leaving 13 bases between them. This CDR3 has 15 amino acids.

In its sample, this clone is medium-sized (0.01 to 0.1%). The CDR3 DNA sequence: TGTGCCAGCAGCTTGGGCCGGAGGGCCTACGAGCAGTACTTC. As protein: CASSLGRRAYEQYF. The chain combines TRBV11-3 with TRBJ2-7; TRBD2 might be the D (6 bases). Trimming removed 3 bases from V and 2 bases from J, with 11 bases in between. The CDR3 has 14 residues. Looked up from germline, CDR1 is SGHNT and CDR2 is YENEEA.

V gene TRBV6-8 combines with J gene TRBJ1-3; perhaps TRBD1 as D (5 bases). Trimming cost V 5 bases and J 1 base, with 15 bases left between them. Germline assignment: CDR1 MNHGY and CDR2 SAAAGT. This CDR3 has 16 residues. CDR3 amino acids: CASSLQGAESGNTIYF. The CDR3 nucleotides are TGTGCCAGCAGTCTCCAAGGGGCCGAGTCTGGAAACACCATATATTTT.

V is TRBV6-8 and J is TRBJ2-1; D might be TRBD2 (5 bases). Germline V CDR1 and CDR2: MNHGY, SAAAGT. The CDR3 covers 15 residues. Trimming took off 8 bases at V and 5 bases at J, with 19 bases between the two ends. CDR3 region: CASVFGFGGNNEQFF. The CDR3 DNA reads TGTGCCAGCGTGTTCGGATTCGGAGGAAACAATGAGCAGTTCTTC.

The chain is built from TRBV19 and TRBJ1-5, with TRBD1 identical over 7 bases. After removal of 6 bases from V and 3 bases from J, the junction contained 5 bases not matched to a gene. The CDR3 spans 14 residues. The germline gives CDR1 LNHDA, CDR2 SQIVND (reference sequence). In nucleotides, the CDR3 is TGTGCCAGTAGCCTAGGGGGCCTCAATCAGCCCCAGCATTTT. Encoded protein: CASSLGGLNQPQHF.

The chain joins TRBV10-3 to TRBJ2-1; tentatively, D is TRBD1 or TRBD2 (5 bases each). V was clipped by 1 base and J by 8 bases, with 9 bases between them. Germline V gene data show CDR1 as ENHRY and CDR2 as SYGVKD. CDR3 length: 13 residues. The CDR3 sequence: CAISEYLGDEQFF. The DNA of the CDR3 is TGTGCCATCAGTGAGTACCTGGGGGATGAGCAGTTCTTC.

CDR3 DNA: TGCAGCGTTGCAGGGGGCGGCACTGAAGCTTTCTTT. Its protein product is CSVAGGGTEAFF. The chain recombines TRBV29-1 with TRBJ1-1; 8 bases line up with TRBD1. Germline V gives CDR1 SQVTM, CDR2 ANQGSEA. V lost 4 bases, J lost 4 bases, and 2 bases stayed unmatched. The CDR3 loop spans 12 amino acids.

V usage is TRBV5-1 and J usage is TRBJ1-1; TRBD1 matches at 9 bases. CDR1 and CDR2 (germline): SGHRS, YFSETQ. CDR3 length: 16 residues. The J segment lost 0 bases and the V segment lost 7 bases, leaving 10 bases of the junction unmatched. CDR3 in amino acids: CASFPGQGGMNTEAFF. The CDR3 nucleotides read TGCGCCAGCTTCCCGGGACAGGGAGGAATGAACACTGAAGCTTTCTTT.

By share, this clone ranks as medium-sized. This chain uses TRBV11-3 with TRBJ1-5; TRBD1 is a possible D gene (6 bases). CDR1 SGHNT and CDR2 YENEEA come from the germline V gene. This CDR3 spans 16 amino acids. V lost 3 bases and J 0 bases, leaving 12 bases between the germline ends. The chain's CDR3 is CASSFTGQYSNQPQHF. The CDR3 DNA reads as TGTGCCAGCAGCTTTACAGGACAGTATAGCAATCAGCCCCAGCATTTT.

This clone is categorized as medium-sized. The chain carries TRBV11-3 and TRBJ2-7; possible D gene TRBD1, 6 bases. This CDR3 spans 15 amino acids. V was shortened by 3 bases and J by 3 bases, with 15 bases between the two germline ends. Germline CDR1 and CDR2: SGHNT and YENEEA. The CDR3 protein is CASSLNRDNFYEQYF. As DNA, the CDR3 is TGTGCCAGCAGCTTGAACCGGGACAACTTCTACGAGCAGTACTTC.

The sample holds a few counts of this clone. The rearrangement joins TRBV10-2 to TRBJ2-1; possibly TRBD1 or TRBD2 for D (5 bases each). The CDR3 extends over 18 amino acids. CDR1 is WSHSY, CDR2 SAAADI, per germline. Trimming removed 7 bases from V and 1 base from J, with 23 bases in between. CDR3 in amino acids: CASINGAGLELSYNEQFF. CDR3 DNA sequence: TGCGCCAGCATTAACGGGGCTGGTTTGGAACTGTCCTACAATGAGCAGTTCTTC.

This clone has just a few counts. This chain connects TRBV9 to TRBJ2-7, with 9 nucleotides matching TRBD1. Germline V gene data show CDR1 as SGDLS and CDR2 as YYNGEE. This CDR3 comprises 14 residues. V lost 0 bases, J lost 8 bases, and 6 bases stayed unmatched. This CDR3 is CASSVEGQGIQQYF. The CDR3 coding sequence is TGTGCCAGCAGCGTAGAGGGACAGGGTATCCAGCAGTACTTC.

J is TRBJ1-1 and V is TRBV12-2. TRBV12-2 is designated a pseudogene. This CDR3 has 13 residues. This chain's CDR3 is CASRLVPGTEAFF. The CDR3 DNA is TGTGCAAGTCGCTTAGTTCCGGGCACTGAAGCTTTCTTT.

The chain uses TRBV19 and TRBJ2-3; D is possibly TRBD2 (5 bases). CDR1 and CDR2 from the germline V gene are LNHDA and SQIVND (reference sequence). V lost 5 bases, J lost 4 bases, and 16 bases lay in between. The CDR3 consists of 15 residues. The CDR3 protein is CASSVPGYGPDTQYF. For the CDR3, the DNA is TGTGCCAGTAGTGTACCGGGATACGGCCCAGATACGCAGTATTTT.

The genes are TRBV19 and TRBJ1-1, with D unresolved. Per germline, CDR1 LNHDA and CDR2 SQIVND (reference sequence). This CDR3 comprises 15 residues. V lost 2 bases to trimming and J lost 1 base, with 11 bases between them. The CDR3 region is CASSIMGISNTEAFF. The DNA of the CDR3 is TGTGCCAGTAGTATAATGGGCATCTCGAACACTGAAGCTTTCTTT.

The rearrangement links TRBV6-8 to TRBJ1-1; the D gene is possibly TRBD1 (6 bases). The germline gives CDR1 MNHGY, CDR2 SAAAGT. Trimming took 11 bases from V and 5 from J, leaving 15 bases between them. CDR3 length: 12 residues. CDR3 loop: CACAGAATEAFF. Here the CDR3 DNA reads TGTGCCTGCGCAGGGGCGGCGACTGAAGCTTTCTTT.

The V call is TRBV18, the J call TRBJ1-6; tentative D call: TRBD1 (5 bases). Germline V gene lookup returns CDR1 KGHSH and CDR2 LQKENI. The CDR3 has 13 amino acids. Trimming pared 5 bases from V and 8 bases from J, leaving 10 bases between. CDR3 amino acids: CASSGTGDSPLHF. CDR3 sequence (DNA): TGTGCCAGCTCAGGAACAGGCGATTCACCCCTCCACTTT. Filled out from reference TRBV18 and TRBJ1-6, the complete variable domain reads NAGVMQNPRHLVRRRGQEARLRCSPMKGHSHVYWYRQLPEEGLKFMVYLQKENIIDESGMPKERFSAEFPKEGPSILRIQQVVRGDSAAYFCASSGTGDSPLHFGNGTRLTVT.

J is TRBJ1-1 and V is TRBV19; D is uncertain. Germline CDR1 and CDR2: LNHDA and SQIVND (reference sequence). The CDR3 length is 13 residues. Deletions cut 3 bases from V and 0 bases from J, with 5 bases between. The CDR3 region has the DNA TGTGCCAGTAGTATCATCATGAACACTGAAGCTTTCTTT. Amino acids: CASSIIMNTEAFF.

Sample share makes this clone medium-sized. V gene TRBV11-3 combines with J gene TRBJ2-2; D might be TRBD1 (5 bases). V was pared by 0 bases and J by 0 bases, with 11 bases between. Germline V gives CDR1 SGHNT, CDR2 YENEEA. The CDR3 loop spans 17 amino acids. The CDR3 loop is CASSLDPTGANTGELFF. The CDR3 nucleotides are TGTGCCAGCAGCTTAGATCCAACAGGAGCGAACACCGGGGAGCTGTTTTTT.

This chain uses TRBV15 with TRBJ2-7, with D perhaps TRBD2 (5 bases). The CDR3 contains 14 residues. V was pared by 3 bases and J by 4 bases, with 13 bases between. Germline V CDR1 and CDR2: LNHNV, YYDKDF (reference sequence). The CDR3, as DNA: TGTGCCACCAGCAGGGACTTGAGTGATTACGAGCAGTACTTC. It yields the protein CATSRDLSDYEQYF.

This chain links TRBV10-2 with TRBJ2-5; tentative D call: TRBD1 (5 bases). The CDR3 is made up of 17 amino acids. Trimming removed 2 bases at V and 2 bases at J, with 18 bases between. Germline values: CDR1 WSHSY, CDR2 SAAADI. CDR3 loop: CASSETEKTVAQETQYF. CDR3 in DNA: TGCGCCAGCAGTGAGACCGAAAAGACAGTTGCGCAAGAGACCCAGTACTTC.

This clone is medium-sized by share. This rearrangement joins TRBV11-3 to TRBJ2-7; 7 bases are shared with TRBD1. V lost 1 base, J lost 9 bases, and 12 bases stayed unmatched. Germline loops: CDR1 SGHNT, CDR2 YENEEA. The CDR3 totals 15 residues. CDR3 amino acids: CASSLGDKGAGRQYF. CDR3 in DNA: TGTGCCAGCAGCTTAGGAGACAAGGGGGCGGGTAGGCAGTACTTC.

This clone is large (0.1 to 1%) in the sample. The chain has TRBV4-1 and TRBJ1-1; 7 positions agree with TRBD1. CDR1 is MGHRA and CDR2 is YSYEKL in the germline V gene. V lost 2 bases and J lost 1; bases outside the gene matches: 7. This CDR3 has 16 residues. CDR3 sequence reads: CASSQKGTAKNTEAFF. The CDR3 DNA sequence: TGCGCCAGCAGCCAAAAAGGGACAGCAAAGAACACTGAAGCTTTCTTT.

This clone appeared a few times. V usage is TRBV6-8 and J usage is TRBJ2-7; D remains ambiguous. Trimming stripped 8 bases from V and 0 bases from J, with 8 bases between. CDR1 MNHGY and CDR2 SAAAGT come from the germline V gene. This CDR3 comprises 12 residues. CDR3 loop: CASGLGSYEQYF. CDR3 DNA: TGTGCCAGCGGCCTTGGCTCCTACGAGCAGTACTTC.

This sequence joins TRBV10-2 and TRBJ2-7, with 11 bases identical to TRBD2. There are 14 residues in the CDR3. Germline CDR1 reads WSHSY; CDR2 reads SAAADI. V shed 6 bases, J shed 5 bases, and the junction held 6 bases outside the gene matches. CDR3 bases: TGCGCCAGCAGCTTAGCGGGGGGGCTTAACGAGCAGTACTTC. Amino acids: CASSLAGGLNEQYF.

This clone appeared a few times. The rearrangement joins TRBV6-1 to TRBJ2-3; 12 nucleotides match TRBD2. The CDR3 has 15 amino acids. With 1 base clipped from V and 4 bases from J, the junction kept 0 bases outside the gene matches. Germline V lookup: CDR1 MNHNS, CDR2 SASEGT. CDR3 protein: CASSEGLAGADTQYF. The CDR3 coding sequence is TGTGCCAGCAGTGAAGGACTAGCGGGGGCAGATACGCAGTATTTT.

Judged by abundance, this clone is medium-sized. This chain uses TRBV11-3 with TRBJ2-7; weak D call: TRBD2 (5 bases). The CDR3 covers 15 residues. CDR1 and CDR2 (germline): SGHNT, YENEEA. The V end lost 5 bases, the J end lost 5 bases, and 19 bases lay between the germline ends. The CDR3 region has the DNA TGTGCCAGCAGCCAAGGAAATCCCACTAGTAACGAGCAGTACTTC. Translating gives CASSQGNPTSNEQYF.

By share of the sample, this clone is medium-sized. The chain has TRBV11-3 and TRBJ2-1; possible D gene TRBD1, 6 bases. The CDR3 runs to 17 residues. The V gene lost 3 bases and the J gene lost 6 bases, with 21 bases spanning the gap. Germline V lookup: CDR1 SGHNT, CDR2 YENEEA. DNA of the CDR3: TGTGCCAGCAGCTTGACCTCTCCAGGGGCCCTGGGCAATGAGCAGTTCTTC. Translating gives CASSLTSPGALGNEQFF.